These T cell receptor beta chains were read from a single sample in a study of a mutant IDH1 vaccine in newly diagnosed glioma. Their antigens remain unidentified. The data were produced by immunoSEQ multiplex PCR, yet TCRdb's version contains in-frame clones alone and is incomplete. This sample has more than 50,000 clones, with about four fifths found just once. The sequenced sample was PBMCs, obtained from a glioma patient whose treatment included an IDH1 peptide vaccine. Receptors originate from a man over 45 with glioma. Both conserved end residues are part of each CDR3. D genes are given only for firm matches. Size values are once, few and many counts, or a class for expanded clones, and some rows have none.

abundance: -
j_gene: TRBJ2-5
d_gene: -
v_gene: TRBV25-1
CDR3aa: CASSDPSGSQETQYF
CDR3nt: TGTGCCAGCAGTGACCCCTCGGGAAGCCAAGAGACCCAGTACTTC

abundance: -
j_gene: TRBJ1-5
d_gene: -
v_gene: TRBV2
CDR3aa: CASSETGLGQPQHF
CDR3nt: TGTGCCAGCAGTGAAACAGGGCTGGGCCAGCCCCAGCATTTT

abundance: -
j_gene: TRBJ2-5
d_gene: -
v_gene: TRBV4-3
CDR3aa: CASSPNLGETQYF
CDR3nt: TGCGCCAGCAGCCCGAACCTGGGAGAGACCCAGTACTTC

abundance: -
j_gene: TRBJ2-1
d_gene: -
v_gene: TRBV7-2
CDR3aa: CASSSGPSSYNEQFF
CDR3nt: TGTGCCAGCAGCTCCGGACCGAGCTCCTACAATGAGCAGTTCTTC

abundance: -
j_gene: TRBJ2-7
d_gene: -
v_gene: TRBV27
CDR3aa: CASRGPSEQYF
CDR3nt: TGTGCCTCCCGGGGGCCGAGCGAGCAGTACTTC

abundance: -
j_gene: TRBJ2-7
d_gene: -
v_gene: TRBV18
CDR3aa: CASSLTGPLEEQYF
CDR3nt: TGTGCCAGCTCATTGACCGGCCCCCTCGAGGAGCAGTACTTC

abundance: -
j_gene: TRBJ1-2
d_gene: -
v_gene: TRBV5-6
CDR3aa: CASSLGGGYTF
CDR3nt: TGTGCCAGCAGCTTGGGTGGTGGCTACACCTTC

abundance: -
j_gene: TRBJ1-3
d_gene: -
v_gene: TRBV11-2
CDR3aa: CASSLGGLAGNTIYF
CDR3nt: TGTGCCAGCAGCTTAGGGGGGCTGGCTGGAAACACCATATATTTT

abundance: -
j_gene: TRBJ1-2
d_gene: -
v_gene: TRBV9
CDR3aa: CASSRDVNYGYTF
CDR3nt: TGTGCCAGCAGCCGGGACGTTAACTATGGCTACACCTTC

abundance: -
j_gene: TRBJ1-1
d_gene: -
v_gene: TRBV5-4
CDR3aa: CASSLDAGNTEAFF
CDR3nt: TGTGCCAGCAGCTTAGACGCTGGCAACACTGAAGCTTTCTTT

abundance: medium-sized
j_gene: TRBJ1-5
d_gene: TRBD1
v_gene: TRBV19
CDR3aa: CASSSKDRVLNQPQHF
CDR3nt: TGTGCCAGTAGTTCCAAGGACAGGGTACTAAATCAGCCCCAGCATTTT

abundance: -
j_gene: TRBJ1-5
d_gene: TRBD1
v_gene: TRBV30
CDR3aa: CASRDREDQPQHF
CDR3nt: TGTGCCTCAAGAGACAGGGAGGATCAGCCCCAGCATTTT

abundance: -
j_gene: TRBJ2-2
d_gene: TRBD1
v_gene: TRBV6-6
CDR3aa: CASSYSMTGSGELFF
CDR3nt: TGTGCCAGCAGTTACTCGATGACAGGGTCCGGGGAGCTGTTTTTT

abundance: -
j_gene: TRBJ2-3
d_gene: -
v_gene: TRBV2
CDR3aa: CASTGLLPRDTQYF
CDR3nt: TGTGCCAGCACAGGGCTCCTTCCCAGAGATACGCAGTATTTT

abundance: few
j_gene: TRBJ1-1
d_gene: TRBD1
v_gene: TRBV11-2
CDR3aa: CASSFGQGELEAFF
CDR3nt: TGTGCCAGCAGCTTTGGACAGGGGGAACTAGAAGCTTTCTTT

abundance: -
j_gene: TRBJ2-1
d_gene: -
v_gene: TRBV2
CDR3aa: CASSDKVRVRGGSYNEQFF
CDR3nt: TGTGCCAGCAGCGACAAAGTGAGAGTCAGGGGAGGCTCCTACAATGAGCAGTTCTTC

abundance: -
j_gene: TRBJ2-5
d_gene: TRBD2
v_gene: TRBV28
CDR3aa: CASSLWGGSTETQYF
CDR3nt: TGTGCCAGCAGTTTATGGGGCGGGAGTACAGAGACCCAGTACTTC

abundance: -
j_gene: TRBJ1-4
d_gene: -
v_gene: TRBV11-2
CDR3aa: CASSPSGTINEKLFF
CDR3nt: TGTGCCAGCAGCCCCTCCGGGACCATAAATGAAAAACTGTTTTTT

abundance: -
j_gene: TRBJ1-2
d_gene: TRBD1
v_gene: TRBV20-1
CDR3aa: CRGQGNYGYTF
CDR3nt: TGCAGAGGACAGGGGAACTATGGCTACACCTTC

abundance: -
j_gene: TRBJ2-7
d_gene: -
v_gene: TRBV14
CDR3aa: CASSQAAGREQYF
CDR3nt: TGTGCCAGCAGCCAAGCGGCGGGGCGCGAGCAGTACTTC

abundance: -
j_gene: TRBJ1-2
d_gene: -
v_gene: TRBV5-1
CDR3aa: CASSGGQGRAYGYTF
CDR3nt: TGCGCCAGCAGCGGGGGACAAGGACGGGCCTATGGCTACACCTTC

abundance: -
j_gene: TRBJ1-5
d_gene: -
v_gene: TRBV19
CDR3aa: CASRPLAPIREEDQPQHF
CDR3nt: TGTGCCAGTAGACCATTAGCCCCTATACGGGAGGAGGATCAGCCCCAGCATTTT

abundance: -
j_gene: TRBJ2-1
d_gene: -
v_gene: TRBV5-4
CDR3aa: CASSNPRISYNEQFF
CDR3nt: TGTGCCAGCAGCAACCCCCGGATAAGCTACAATGAGCAGTTCTTC

abundance: -
j_gene: TRBJ1-5
d_gene: -
v_gene: TRBV19
CDR3aa: CASKDSSNQPQHF
CDR3nt: TGTGCCAGTAAGGATTCAAGCAATCAGCCCCAGCATTTT

abundance: -
j_gene: TRBJ2-4
d_gene: TRBD2
v_gene: TRBV7-2
CDR3aa: CASSLGGGGDQRYF
CDR3nt: TGTGCCAGCAGCCTCGGGGGGGGAGGGGACCAACGGTACTTC

abundance: -
j_gene: TRBJ1-2
d_gene: -
v_gene: TRBV5-1
CDR3aa: CASSLGTFGRGDGYTF
CDR3nt: TGCGCCAGCAGCTTGGGGACGTTCGGGAGGGGCGATGGCTACACCTTC

abundance: -
j_gene: TRBJ1-2
d_gene: TRBD1
v_gene: TRBV27
CDR3aa: CASSKHSGQDGYTF
CDR3nt: TGTGCCAGCAGCAAACACTCGGGACAGGATGGCTACACCTTC

abundance: -
j_gene: TRBJ1-5
d_gene: -
v_gene: TRBV19
CDR3aa: CASSSSIFQYSNQPQHF
CDR3nt: TGTGCCAGTAGTTCCTCGATTTTTCAGTATAGCAATCAGCCCCAGCATTTT

abundance: -
j_gene: TRBJ1-2
d_gene: -
v_gene: TRBV2
CDR3aa: CASSDGISNYGYTF
CDR3nt: TGTGCCAGCAGTGATGGCATATCTAACTATGGCTACACCTTC

abundance: -
j_gene: TRBJ1-2
d_gene: -
v_gene: TRBV5-1
CDR3aa: CASSLAQASNYGYTF
CDR3nt: TGCGCCAGCAGCTTGGCACAGGCGAGTAACTATGGCTACACCTTC

abundance: once
j_gene: TRBJ1-3
d_gene: TRBD1
v_gene: TRBV15
CDR3aa: CATSSRGTVGNTIYF
CDR3nt: TGTGCCACCAGCAGTCGGGGGACAGTAGGAAACACCATATATTTT

abundance: -
j_gene: TRBJ1-3
d_gene: -
v_gene: TRBV25-1
CDR3aa: CASSEEFVSGNTIYF
CDR3nt: TGTGCCAGCAGTGAAGAGTTTGTCTCCGGAAACACCATATATTTT

abundance: -
j_gene: TRBJ1-1
d_gene: TRBD1
v_gene: TRBV6-1
CDR3aa: CASSSRGQSNTEAFF
CDR3nt: TGTGCCAGCAGTTCGAGGGGGCAGTCGAACACTGAAGCTTTCTTT

abundance: once
j_gene: TRBJ1-1
d_gene: -
v_gene: TRBV5-1
CDR3aa: CASSVRDPNTEAFF
CDR3nt: TGCGCCAGCAGCGTCCGGGACCCGAACACTGAAGCTTTCTTT

abundance: -
j_gene: TRBJ1-2
d_gene: -
v_gene: TRBV5-4
CDR3aa: CASSAGTYGYTF
CDR3nt: TGTGCCAGCAGCGCGGGGACTTATGGCTACACCTTC

abundance: few
j_gene: TRBJ2-5
d_gene: -
v_gene: TRBV7-9
CDR3aa: CASSLPGAETQYF
CDR3nt: TGTGCCAGCAGCTTACCCGGGGCGGAGACCCAGTACTTC

abundance: -
j_gene: TRBJ1-4
d_gene: TRBD1
v_gene: TRBV5-1
CDR3aa: CASSLAGQTHLNEKLFF
CDR3nt: TGCGCCAGCAGCTTGGCGGGACAGACCCACCTTAATGAAAAACTGTTTTTT

abundance: -
j_gene: TRBJ2-2
d_gene: -
v_gene: TRBV9
CDR3aa: CASSRQNTGELFF
CDR3nt: TGTGCCAGCAGCCGACAGAACACCGGGGAGCTGTTTTTT

abundance: few
j_gene: TRBJ1-1
d_gene: -
v_gene: TRBV6-1
CDR3aa: CAAGQLNTEAFF
CDR3nt: TGTGCCGCCGGACAGCTGAACACTGAAGCTTTCTTT

abundance: -
j_gene: TRBJ2-1
d_gene: -
v_gene: TRBV5-4
CDR3aa: CASSQPQREQFF
CDR3nt: TGTGCCAGCAGCCAGCCCCAGCGGGAGCAGTTCTTC

abundance: -
j_gene: TRBJ2-1
d_gene: -
v_gene: TRBV5-6
CDR3aa: CASMGPYNEQFF
CDR3nt: TGTGCCAGCATGGGGCCCTACAATGAGCAGTTCTTC

abundance: -
j_gene: TRBJ1-2
d_gene: -
v_gene: TRBV28
CDR3aa: CASSLFLIRAGYTF
CDR3nt: TGTGCCAGCAGTTTATTCCTAATTAGAGCTGGCTACACCTTC

abundance: -
j_gene: TRBJ1-3
d_gene: -
v_gene: TRBV5-1
CDR3aa: CASSLVPRGNAGNTIYF
CDR3nt: TGCGCCAGCAGCTTAGTCCCGCGGGGGAATGCTGGAAACACCATATATTTT

abundance: -
j_gene: TRBJ1-5
d_gene: -
v_gene: TRBV10-3
CDR3aa: CAISESGGSVPPQHF
CDR3nt: TGTGCCATCAGTGAGTCAGGGGGGAGTGTTCCGCCCCAGCATTTT

abundance: -
j_gene: TRBJ2-2
d_gene: -
v_gene: TRBV7-2
CDR3aa: CASSFGAGELFF
CDR3nt: TGTGCCAGCAGCTTTGGGGCCGGGGAGCTGTTTTTT

abundance: -
j_gene: TRBJ2-7
d_gene: -
v_gene: TRBV7-8
CDR3aa: CASSLVAGTRVDEQYF
CDR3nt: TGTGCCAGCAGCTTAGTAGCCGGGACCAGGGTTGACGAGCAGTACTTC

abundance: -
j_gene: TRBJ2-6
d_gene: -
v_gene: TRBV7-9
CDR3aa: CASSHPGSGANVLTF
CDR3nt: TGTGCCAGCAGCCACCCAGGATCTGGGGCCAACGTCCTGACTTTC

abundance: -
j_gene: TRBJ2-3
d_gene: TRBD2
v_gene: TRBV30
CDR3aa: CAWSTISGGVDTQYF
CDR3nt: TGTGCCTGGAGTACTATTAGCGGGGGGGTAGATACGCAGTATTTT

abundance: few
j_gene: TRBJ1-3
d_gene: -
v_gene: TRBV15
CDR3aa: CATSDPISGNTIYF
CDR3nt: TGTGCCACCAGTGATCCGATCTCTGGAAACACCATATATTTT

abundance: -
j_gene: TRBJ2-5
d_gene: -
v_gene: TRBV5-1
CDR3aa: CASSLLPGPGETQYF
CDR3nt: TGCGCCAGCAGCTTGCTCCCGGGCCCCGGGGAGACCCAGTACTTC

abundance: -
j_gene: TRBJ2-3
d_gene: -
v_gene: TRBV11-1
CDR3aa: CASSLLGHTDTQYF
CDR3nt: TGTGCCAGCAGCTTATTGGGGCACACAGATACGCAGTATTTT

abundance: -
j_gene: TRBJ2-3
d_gene: -
v_gene: TRBV2
CDR3aa: CASSEEGILTDTQYF
CDR3nt: TGTGCCAGCAGTGAAGAGGGTATTCTCACAGATACGCAGTATTTT

abundance: -
j_gene: TRBJ2-7
d_gene: -
v_gene: TRBV4-1
CDR3aa: CASPRATSYEQYF
CDR3nt: TGCGCCAGCCCAAGAGCGACCTCCTACGAGCAGTACTTC

abundance: -
j_gene: TRBJ1-1
d_gene: -
v_gene: TRBV28
CDR3aa: CASSPFSNTEAFF
CDR3nt: TGTGCCAGCAGCCCTTTCTCGAACACTGAAGCTTTCTTT

abundance: -
j_gene: TRBJ2-1
d_gene: -
v_gene: TRBV28
CDR3aa: CASSWAQGASGRYNEQFF
CDR3nt: TGTGCCAGCAGTTGGGCCCAGGGGGCTAGCGGAAGATACAATGAGCAGTTCTTC